The following is a T cell receptor (beta chain) sequence with its context. This sample stems from a study of blood T cell repertoires in COVID-19. Study-level information: In each case, the material was cDNA or gDNA derived from T cells, B-cell-depleted T cells, or PBMCs.

Enrollment of patients from Seattle took place during active infection, with longitudinal follow-up. Methods used by the authors: Quantification of nucleated cells was approximated via reference gene primer amplification. The assay was immunoSEQ multiplex PCR, and TCRdb's table has in-frame clones only and misses some. The V and J calls and clone size come from that table; D and trimming were worked out from the DNA. The sample holds roughly 480,000 clones, nearly 90% seen once. The germline V gene has CDR1 SNHLY and CDR2 FYNNEI. The CDR3 covers 14 residues. Between the trimmed V and J ends, which lost 5 bases and 1 base, there was a span of 12 bases.

This TCR derives from a man aged 18 to 35 with COVID-19, enrolled during active disease. The chain combines TRBV2 with TRBJ2-7, with a weak D call TRBD1 (6 bases). The material sequenced was peripheral blood. The CDR3 reads CASSLDSSSYEQYF. CDR3 DNA: TGTGCCAGCAGTTTGGACAGTTCATCCTACGAGCAGTACTTC.